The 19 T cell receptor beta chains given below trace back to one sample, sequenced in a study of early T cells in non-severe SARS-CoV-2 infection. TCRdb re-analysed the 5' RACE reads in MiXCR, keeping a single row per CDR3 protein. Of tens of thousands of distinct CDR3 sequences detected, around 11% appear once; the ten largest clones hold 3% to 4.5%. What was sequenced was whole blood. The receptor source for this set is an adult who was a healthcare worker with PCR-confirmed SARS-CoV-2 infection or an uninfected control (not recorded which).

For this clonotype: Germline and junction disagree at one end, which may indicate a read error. CDR3 sequence: CASSYSGGRWNTEALF. CDR3 in DNA: TGTGCCAGCAGTTACTCCGGGGGGCGCTGGAATACTGAAGCTCTCTTT. The rearrangement links TRBV6-5 to TRBJ1-1; a possible D gene is TRBD1 (6 bases). The germline V gene has CDR1 MNHEY and CDR2 SVGAGI. This CDR3 comprises 16 residues.

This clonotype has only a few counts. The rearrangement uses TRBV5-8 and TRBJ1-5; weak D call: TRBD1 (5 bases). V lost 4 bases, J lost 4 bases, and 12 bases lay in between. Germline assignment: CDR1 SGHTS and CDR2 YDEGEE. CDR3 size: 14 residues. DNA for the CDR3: TGTGCCAGCAGCGGCCGGGACCGAAATCAGCCCCAGCATTTT. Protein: CASSGRDRNQPQHF.

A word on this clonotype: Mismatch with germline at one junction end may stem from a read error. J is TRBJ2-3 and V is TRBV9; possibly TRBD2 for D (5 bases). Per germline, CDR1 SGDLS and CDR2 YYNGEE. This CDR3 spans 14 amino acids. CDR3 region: CASSVRLSTDTQYF. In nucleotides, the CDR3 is TGTGCCAGTAGCGTCAGGCTAAGCACAGATACGCAGTATTTT. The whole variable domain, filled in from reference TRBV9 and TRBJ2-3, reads DSGVTQTPKHLITATGQRVTLRCSPRSGDLSVYWYQQSLDQGLQFLIQYYNGEERAKGNILERFSAQQFPDLHSELNLSSLELGDSALYFCASSVRLSTDTQYFGPGTRLTVL.

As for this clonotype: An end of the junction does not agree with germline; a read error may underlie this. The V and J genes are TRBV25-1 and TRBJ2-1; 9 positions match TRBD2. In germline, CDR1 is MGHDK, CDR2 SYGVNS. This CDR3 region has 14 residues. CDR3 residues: CVSSDSGRTDEQFF. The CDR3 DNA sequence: TGTGTCAGCAGTGATAGCGGGAGAACCGATGAGCAGTTCTTC.

This CDR3 reads CATRKSGMNTEAFF. The CDR3, as DNA: TGTGCCACTCGAAAGTCGGGTATGAACACTGAAGCTTTCTTT. This chain joins TRBV2 and TRBJ1-1; no reliable D call. The CDR3 consists of 14 residues. V lost 10 bases and J 0 bases, leaving 15 bases between the germline ends. Germline values: CDR1 SNHLY, CDR2 FYNNEI.

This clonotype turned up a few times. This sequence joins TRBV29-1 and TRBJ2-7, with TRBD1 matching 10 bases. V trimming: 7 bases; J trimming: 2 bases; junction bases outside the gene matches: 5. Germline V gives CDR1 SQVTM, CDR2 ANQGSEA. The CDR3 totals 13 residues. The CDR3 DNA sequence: TGCAGCGGGGGGACAGGGGCAACCTACGAGCAGTACTTC. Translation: CSGGTGATYEQYF.

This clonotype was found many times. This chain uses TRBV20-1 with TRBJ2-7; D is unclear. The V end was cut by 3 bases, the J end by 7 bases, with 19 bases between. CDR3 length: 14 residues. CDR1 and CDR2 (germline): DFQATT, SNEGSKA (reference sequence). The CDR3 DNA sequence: TGCAGTGCTAGGGCAGCGACGGAAGGACGGGAGCAGTACTTC. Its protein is CSARAATEGREQYF.

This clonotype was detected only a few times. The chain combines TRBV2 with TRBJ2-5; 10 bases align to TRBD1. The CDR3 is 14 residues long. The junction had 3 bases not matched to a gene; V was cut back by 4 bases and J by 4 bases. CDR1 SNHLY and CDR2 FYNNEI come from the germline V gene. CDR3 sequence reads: CASSARTGGETQYF. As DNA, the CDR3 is TGTGCCAGCAGTGCTCGGACAGGGGGAGAGACCCAGTACTTC.

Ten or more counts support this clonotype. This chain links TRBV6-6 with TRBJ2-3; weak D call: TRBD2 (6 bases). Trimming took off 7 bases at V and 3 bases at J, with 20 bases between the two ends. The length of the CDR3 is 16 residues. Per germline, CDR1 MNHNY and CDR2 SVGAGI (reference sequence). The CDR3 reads CASTLRGGKGTDTQYF. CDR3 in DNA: TGTGCCAGCACCTTACGGGGCGGGAAGGGGACAGATACGCAGTATTTT.

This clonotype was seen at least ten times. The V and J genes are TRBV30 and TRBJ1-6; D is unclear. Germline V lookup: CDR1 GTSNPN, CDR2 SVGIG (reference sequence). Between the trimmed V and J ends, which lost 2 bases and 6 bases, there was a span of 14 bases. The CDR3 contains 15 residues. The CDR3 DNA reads TGTGCCTGGAGTCGTGATTTGACACCTAATTCACCCCTCCACTTT. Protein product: CAWSRDLTPNSPLHF.

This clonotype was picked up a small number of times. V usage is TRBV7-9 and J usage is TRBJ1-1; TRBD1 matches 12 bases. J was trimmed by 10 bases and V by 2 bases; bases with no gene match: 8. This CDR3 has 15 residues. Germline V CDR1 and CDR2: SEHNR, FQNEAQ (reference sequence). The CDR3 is CASSLSGTGGAGAFF. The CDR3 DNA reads TGTGCCAGCAGCTTAAGTGGGACAGGGGGCGCAGGAGCTTTCTTT.

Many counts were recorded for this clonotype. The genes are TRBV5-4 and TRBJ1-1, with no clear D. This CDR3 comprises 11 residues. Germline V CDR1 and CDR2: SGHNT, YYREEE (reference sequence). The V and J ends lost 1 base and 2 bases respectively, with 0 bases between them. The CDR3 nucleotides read TGTGCCAGCAGCTTGAACACTGAAGCTTTCTTT. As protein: CASSLNTEAFF.

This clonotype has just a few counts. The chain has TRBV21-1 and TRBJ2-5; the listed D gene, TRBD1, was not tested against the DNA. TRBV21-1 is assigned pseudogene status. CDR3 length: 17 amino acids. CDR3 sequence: CASSKDCDRGSGKTQYF. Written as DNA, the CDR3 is TGTGCCAGCAGCAAAGACTGCGACAGGGGGTCGGGGAAGACCCAGTACTTC.

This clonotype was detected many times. This chain's CDR3 is CASSLTSGSGDTQYF. The CDR3 coding sequence is TGTGCCAGCAGCTTGACTAGCGGGAGCGGTGATACGCAGTATTTT. The chain carries TRBV5-6 and TRBJ2-3, with 11 bases lining up with TRBD2. After removal of 1 base from V and 6 bases from J, the junction contained 4 bases not matched to a gene. This CDR3 has 15 residues. Looked up from germline, CDR1 is SGHDT and CDR2 is YYEEEE.

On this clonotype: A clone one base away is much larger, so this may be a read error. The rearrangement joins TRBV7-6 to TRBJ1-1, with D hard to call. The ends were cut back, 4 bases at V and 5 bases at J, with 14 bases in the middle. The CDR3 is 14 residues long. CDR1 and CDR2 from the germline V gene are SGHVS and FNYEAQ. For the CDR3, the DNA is TGTGCCAGCAGCTCTTACAACGGGGAAACTGAAGCTTTCTTT. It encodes CASSSYNGETEAFF.

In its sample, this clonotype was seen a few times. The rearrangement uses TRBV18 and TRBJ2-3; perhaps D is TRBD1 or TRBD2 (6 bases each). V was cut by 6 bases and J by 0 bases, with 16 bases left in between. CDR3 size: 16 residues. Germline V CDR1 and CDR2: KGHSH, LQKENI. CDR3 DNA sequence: TGTGCCAGCTCGCCGCTTCAGGGGACTAGCACAGATACGCAGTATTTT. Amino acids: CASSPLQGTSTDTQYF. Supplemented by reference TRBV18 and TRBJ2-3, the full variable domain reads NAGVMQNPRHLVRRRGQEARLRCSPMKGHSHVYWYRQLPEEGLKFMVYLQKENIIDESGMPKERFSAEFPKEGPSILRIQQVVRGDSAAYFCASSPLQGTSTDTQYFGPGTRLTVL.

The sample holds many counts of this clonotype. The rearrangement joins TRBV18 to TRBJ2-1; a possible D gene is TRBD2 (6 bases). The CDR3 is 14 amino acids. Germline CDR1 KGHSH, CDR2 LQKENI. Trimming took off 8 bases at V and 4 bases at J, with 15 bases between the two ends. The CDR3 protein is CASTRGKPYNEQFF. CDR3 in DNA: TGTGCCAGCACCCGCGGGAAACCATACAATGAGCAGTTCTTC.

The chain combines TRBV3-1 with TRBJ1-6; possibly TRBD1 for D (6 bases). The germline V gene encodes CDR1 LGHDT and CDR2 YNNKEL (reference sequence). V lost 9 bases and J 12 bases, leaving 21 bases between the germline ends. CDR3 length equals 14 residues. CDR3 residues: CASAGTRAKGPLHF. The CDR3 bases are TGTGCCAGTGCCGGGACACGGGCCAAGGGACCCCTCCACTTT.

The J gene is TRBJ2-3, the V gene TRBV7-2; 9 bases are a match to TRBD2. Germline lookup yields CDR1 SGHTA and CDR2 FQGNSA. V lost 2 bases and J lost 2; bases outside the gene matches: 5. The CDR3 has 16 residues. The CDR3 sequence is CASSLRAGGSTDTQYF. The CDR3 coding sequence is TGTGCCAGCAGCTTACGAGCGGGGGGTTCCACAGATACGCAGTATTTT.